This T cell receptor beta chain stems from a study of spatial heterogeneity in lung cancer. This clonotype was detected many times. Its specificity is not known. As an off-target read in a library built for alpha chains, this beta chain has a frequency of little significance. TCRdb reprocessed the 5' RACE reads with MiXCR, giving one entry per CDR3 protein. Among about 5,100 distinct CDR3 sequences listed, 5.5% to 7% were seen once. There are 12 residues in the CDR3. CDR1 KGHSH and CDR2 LQKENI come from the germline V gene. The ends were cut back, 4 bases at V and 6 bases at J, with 9 bases in the middle. Time point specified: sample taken at primary tumor resection. Overall study results and limits: Expanded intratumoral alpha and beta TCR counts tracked tumor mutation counts.

This sequence joins TRBV18 and TRBJ1-1, with D hard to call. This TCR came from a female donor with early-stage non-small cell lung cancer. The material sequenced was lung tumor tissue, taken at surgery. DNA of the CDR3: TGTGCCAGCTCACAGGGTCAGGCTGAAGCTTTCTTT. It is translated as CASSQGQAEAFF.